These 10 T cell receptor beta chains share one sample of origin, sequenced in a study of OX40 agonist ivuxolimab in advanced cancers. Clones were read by immunoSEQ multiplex PCR, and TCRdb kept only the in-frame ones, dropping some. The data contain 75,000 to 100,000 clones, around nine tenths of them singletons. Sequenced here: CD4+ or CD8+ T cells sorted from blood, sampled in a trial of the OX40 agonist ivuxolimab. The receptors were sampled from an adult with an advanced solid tumor such as melanoma, head and neck, liver or kidney cancer.

This clone appeared a single time. CDR3 nucleotide sequence: TGTGCCAGCAGCCCGCAAAAATTATACTCTGGAAACACCATATATTTT. Encoded protein: CASSPQKLYSGNTIYF. The chain links TRBV7-9 to TRBJ1-3, with D unresolved. Germline CDR1 reads SEHNR; CDR2 reads FQNEAQ (reference sequence). This CDR3 spans 16 amino acids. V shed 5 bases and J shed 0 bases, with 14 bases lying between them.

V gene TRBV6-4 combines with J gene TRBJ2-2; 7 nucleotides match TRBD2. Germline V gene sequence: CDR1 MRHNA, CDR2 SNTAGT. Germline trimming cut 0 bases from V and 4 bases from J; bases unmatched to any gene: 5. The CDR3 is 16 residues long. CDR3 residues: CASSDSGGRRTGELFF. CDR3 in DNA: TGTGCCAGCAGTGACTCAGGCGGGAGACGCACCGGGGAGCTGTTTTTT.

The V gene is TRBV7-9, the J gene TRBJ2-5, with 7 bases that match TRBD2. The CDR3 length is 14 residues. The germline CDR1 and CDR2 sequences are SEHNR and FQNEAQ (reference sequence). Trimming took 10 bases from V and 2 from J; bases not matched to a gene: 10. CDR3 protein: CATRWASGQETQYF. CDR3 DNA sequence: TGTGCCACCAGGTGGGCTAGCGGACAAGAGACCCAGTACTTC.

The chain couples TRBV19 to TRBJ1-4, with 7 positions matching TRBD1. Germline CDR1 reads LNHDA; CDR2 reads SQIVND (reference sequence). V gave up 6 bases and J gave up 5 bases; unmatched junction bases: 6. CDR3 size: 14 residues. CDR3 nucleotide sequence: TGTGCCAGTAGCCCGGGACAGAGAAATGAAAAACTGTTTTTT. Translated: CASSPGQRNEKLFF.

This clone was recorded once. This rearrangement joins TRBV6-6 to TRBJ2-7; 10 bases line up with TRBD1. CDR3 length equals 14 residues. Germline assignment: CDR1 MNHNY and CDR2 SVGAGI (reference sequence). With V trimmed by 7 bases and J by 2 bases, 5 bases remained unmatched. The CDR3 DNA sequence: TGTGCCAGCAAGGTCGGGACAGGGGCCTACGAGCAGTACTTC. Its translation: CASKVGTGAYEQYF.

The chain combines TRBV5-8 with TRBJ2-5; 7 bases line up with TRBD2. Germline CDR1 reads SGHTS; CDR2 reads YDEGEE. The CDR3 is made up of 15 amino acids. J was trimmed by 3 bases and V by 2 bases; bases with no gene match: 7. The CDR3 nucleotides are TGTGCCAGCAGCTTCCGCGGGAGTTTGGAAGAGACCCAGTACTTC. Amino acids: CASSFRGSLEETQYF.

This clone was seen once. The rearrangement joins TRBV5-1 to TRBJ2-7, with D tentatively TRBD2 (6 bases). The germline CDR1 and CDR2 sequences are SGHRS and YFSETQ. The CDR3 runs to 14 residues. Trimming pared 1 base from V and 5 bases from J, leaving 13 bases between. The CDR3 nucleotides are TGCGCCAGCAGCTTGTTTGCGGGACGTAACGAGCAGTACTTC. Translating gives CASSLFAGRNEQYF.

The chain carries TRBV6-5 and TRBJ2-7; TRBD1 agrees at 9 bases. Germline V gene sequence: CDR1 MNHEY, CDR2 SVGAGI. The trim removed 4 bases at V and 4 bases at J, leaving 8 bases unmatched. The CDR3 extends over 15 amino acids. This CDR3 is CASSSSGTGLYEQYF. Written as DNA, the CDR3 is TGTGCCAGCAGTTCGTCCGGGACAGGGTTATACGAGCAGTACTTC.

The chain recombines TRBV5-6 with TRBJ2-1; weak D call: TRBD2 (5 bases). V lost 4 bases and J 8 bases, leaving 13 bases between the germline ends. This CDR3 comprises 13 residues. CDR1 and CDR2 from the germline V gene are SGHDT and YYEEEE. CDR3 nucleotide sequence: TGTGCCAGCAGCCAGGACTTCTTACATGAGCAGTTCTTC. This translates into CASSQDFLHEQFF.

Here the CDR3 DNA reads TGTGCCAGCAGCTTAGCTCCAGGGTTAACAGATACGCAGTATTTT. This sequence encodes CASSLAPGLTDTQYF. The chain combines TRBV7-2 with TRBJ2-3, with D tentatively TRBD1 (5 bases). The V gene lost 0 bases and the J gene lost 3 bases, with 10 bases spanning the gap. Germline-derived CDR1 and CDR2 are SGHTA and FQGNSA. The CDR3 length is 15 residues.